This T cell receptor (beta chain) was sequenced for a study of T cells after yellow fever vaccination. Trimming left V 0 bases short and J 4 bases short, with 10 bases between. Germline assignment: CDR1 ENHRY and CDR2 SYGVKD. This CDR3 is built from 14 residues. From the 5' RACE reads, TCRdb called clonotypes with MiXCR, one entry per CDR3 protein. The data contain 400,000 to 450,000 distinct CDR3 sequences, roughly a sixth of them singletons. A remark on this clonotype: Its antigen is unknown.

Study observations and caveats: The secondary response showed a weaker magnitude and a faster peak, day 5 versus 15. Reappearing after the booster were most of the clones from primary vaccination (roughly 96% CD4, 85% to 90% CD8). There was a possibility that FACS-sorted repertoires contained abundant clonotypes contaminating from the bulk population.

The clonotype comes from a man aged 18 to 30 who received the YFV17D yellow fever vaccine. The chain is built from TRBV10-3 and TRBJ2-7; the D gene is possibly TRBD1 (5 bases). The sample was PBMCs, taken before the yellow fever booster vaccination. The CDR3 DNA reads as TGTGCCATCAGTGAGTCGGGGCGCTTGTACGAGCAGTACTTC. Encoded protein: CAISESGRLYEQYF.